This T cell receptor (beta chain) was sequenced during a study of blood T cells in healthy people across ages. General study points: Researchers report that TCR beta diversity correlated strongly with naive T cell percentage.

A J-beta primer mix and a sample-barcoded 5' primer were used in a second PCR of about 7 to 11 cycles. Every sample gave at least 3 million paired-end reads containing CDR3. TCRdb re-analysed the 5' RACE reads in MiXCR, keeping a single row per CDR3 protein. The table shows roughly 1,100,000 distinct CDR3 sequences, with about 25% occurring only once. Healthy Russian Caucasian donors spanned ages about 6 to 100 years. CDR3 size: 12 residues. For this clonotype: As yet, its antigen is unknown. An end of the junction does not agree with germline; a read error may underlie this.

These data also formed part of another study, on T cells of mothers and their children. That investigation notes: Every mother supplied over 10 million TCR beta CDR3 reads and every child several million.

The source is a girl under 10 years old in good health. This sequence joins TRBV12-3 or TRBV12-4 and TRBJ2-5; maybe TRBD2 (5 bases). The sequencing sample was made of blood. As DNA, the CDR3 is TGTGTCAGCAGTTTTGAGGGTTTGGGGCAGTACTTC. It encodes CVSSFEGLGQYF.